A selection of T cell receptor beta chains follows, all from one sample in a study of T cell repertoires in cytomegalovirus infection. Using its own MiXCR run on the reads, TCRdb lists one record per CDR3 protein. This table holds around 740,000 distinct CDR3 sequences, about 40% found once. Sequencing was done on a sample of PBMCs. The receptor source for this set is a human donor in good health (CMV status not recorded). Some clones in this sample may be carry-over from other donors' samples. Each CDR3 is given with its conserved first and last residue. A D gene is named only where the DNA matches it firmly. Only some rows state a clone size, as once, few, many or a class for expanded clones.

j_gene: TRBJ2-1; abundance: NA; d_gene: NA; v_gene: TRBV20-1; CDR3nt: TGCAGTGCGCCTACTAGGAGCTCCTACAATGAGCAGTTCTTC; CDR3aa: CSAPTRSSYNEQFF
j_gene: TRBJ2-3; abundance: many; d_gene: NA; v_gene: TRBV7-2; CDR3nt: TGTGCCAGCAGCTTAAATGCGGACGGTACGCAGTATTTT; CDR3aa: CASSLNADGTQYF
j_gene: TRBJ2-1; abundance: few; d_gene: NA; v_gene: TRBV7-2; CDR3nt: TGTGCCAGCAGCTTAGAGCACAATGAGCAGTTCTTC; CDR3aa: CASSLEHNEQFF
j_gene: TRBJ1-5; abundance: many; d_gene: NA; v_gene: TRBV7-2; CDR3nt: TGTGCCAGCAGCTTAGGCTTGGGTGGCCCCCAGCATTTT; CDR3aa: CASSLGLGGPQHF
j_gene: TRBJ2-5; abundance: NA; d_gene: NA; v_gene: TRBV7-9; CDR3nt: TGTGCCAGCAGCCCGGACTTTAAAGAGACCCAGTACTTC; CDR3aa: CASSPDFKETQYF
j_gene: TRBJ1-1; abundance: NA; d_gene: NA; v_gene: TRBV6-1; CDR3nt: TGTGCCAGCAAAGCGTTCGGGGTCGGGATGAACACTGAAGCTTTCTTT; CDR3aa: CASKAFGVGMNTEAFF
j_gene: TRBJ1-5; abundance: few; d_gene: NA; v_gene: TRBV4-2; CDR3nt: TGTGCCAGCAGCCAAGATGTCGGTGATCAGCCCCAGCATTTT; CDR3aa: CASSQDVGDQPQHF
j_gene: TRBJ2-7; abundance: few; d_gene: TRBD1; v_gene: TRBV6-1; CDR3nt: TGTGCCAGCAGTTTTACCCGGGACAGGGTACTCCGTTCCTACGAGCAGTACTTC; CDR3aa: CASSFTRDRVLRSYEQYF
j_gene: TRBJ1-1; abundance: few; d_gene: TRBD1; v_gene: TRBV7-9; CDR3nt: TGTGCCAGCAGCGCTCAGGGGGCTCGAGACACTGAAGCTTTCTTT; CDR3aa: CASSAQGARDTEAFF
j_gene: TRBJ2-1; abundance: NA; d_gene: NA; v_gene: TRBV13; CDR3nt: TGTGCCAGCTCCTCCCCGAGTTTGGTTGAGCAGTTCTTC; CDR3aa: CASSSPSLVEQFF
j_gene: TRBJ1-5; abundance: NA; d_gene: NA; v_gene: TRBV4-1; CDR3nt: TGCGCCAGCAGCCAAGAGATCACCAGGGTACTTCAGCCCCAGCATTTT; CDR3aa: CASSQEITRVLQPQHF
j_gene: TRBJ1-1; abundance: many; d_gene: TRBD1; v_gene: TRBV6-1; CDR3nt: TGTGCCAGCATCTCCGAAACAGGGGGCGCCTTGGTCACTGAAGCTTTCTTT; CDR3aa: CASISETGGALVTEAFF
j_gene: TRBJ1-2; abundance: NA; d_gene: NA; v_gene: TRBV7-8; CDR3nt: TGTGCCAGCAGCTTAGCGCGAGACCTTCGTCATGGCTACACCTTC; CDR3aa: CASSLARDLRHGYTF
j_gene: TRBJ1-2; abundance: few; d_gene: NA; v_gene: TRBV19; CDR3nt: TGTGCCAGTAGTATAGCGGCCGGGCAGGGAGTTGGCTACACCTTC; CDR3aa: CASSIAAGQGVGYTF
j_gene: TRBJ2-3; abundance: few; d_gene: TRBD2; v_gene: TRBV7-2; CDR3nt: TGTGCCAGCAGCCTCCGGACTAGCGGGTACACAGATACGCAGTATTTT; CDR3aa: CASSLRTSGYTDTQYF
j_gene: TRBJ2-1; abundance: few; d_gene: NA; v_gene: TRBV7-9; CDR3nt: TGTGCCAGCAGCCCACTACACGGTACTGGTGAGCAGTTCTTC; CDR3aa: CASSPLHGTGEQFF
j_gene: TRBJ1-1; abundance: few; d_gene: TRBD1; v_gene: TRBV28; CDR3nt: TGTGCCAGCGGCGCTCCGGGACAGGGGGATTTTGAAGCTTTCTTT; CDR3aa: CASGAPGQGDFEAFF
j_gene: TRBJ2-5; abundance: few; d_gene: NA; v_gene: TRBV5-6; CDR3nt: TGTGCCAGCAGCTTGGCGGCACAAGAGACCCAGTACTTC; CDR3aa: CASSLAAQETQYF
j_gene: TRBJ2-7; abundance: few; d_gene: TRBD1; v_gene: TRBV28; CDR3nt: TGTGCCAGCAGTTTTGGGACAGCTTTCTACGAGCAGTACTTC; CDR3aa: CASSFGTAFYEQYF
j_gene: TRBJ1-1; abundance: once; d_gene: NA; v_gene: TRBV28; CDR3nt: TGTGCCAGCAGTTGGGGCGGAATCACTGAAGCTTTCTTT; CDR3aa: CASSWGGITEAFF
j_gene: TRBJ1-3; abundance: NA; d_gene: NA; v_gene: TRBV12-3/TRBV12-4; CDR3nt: TGTGCCAGCAGGGAGGGAAACACCATATATTTT; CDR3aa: CASREGNTIYF
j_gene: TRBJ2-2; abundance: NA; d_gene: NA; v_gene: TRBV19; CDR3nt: TGTGCCAGTAGTATGTGGGGGACCGGGGAGCTGTTTTTT; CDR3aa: CASSMWGTGELFF
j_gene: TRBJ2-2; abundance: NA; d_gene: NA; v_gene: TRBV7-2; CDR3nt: TGTGCCAGCAGCTTACAAGGGTTTTACACCGGGGAGCTGTTTTTT; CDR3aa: CASSLQGFYTGELFF
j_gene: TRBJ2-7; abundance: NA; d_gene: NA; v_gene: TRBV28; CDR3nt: TGTGCCAGCACCAGGAAGGGCTACGAGCAGTACTTC; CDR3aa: CASTRKGYEQYF
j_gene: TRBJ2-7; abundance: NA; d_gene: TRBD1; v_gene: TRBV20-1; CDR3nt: TGCAGTGCTAGAGACCGGGACAGGGCATTCCGGCAGTACTTC; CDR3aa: CSARDRDRAFRQYF
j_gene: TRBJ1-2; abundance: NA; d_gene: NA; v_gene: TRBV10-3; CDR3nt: TGTGCCATCAGCTCAGAGCAGGGAGATAACTATGGCTACACCTTC; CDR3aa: CAISSEQGDNYGYTF
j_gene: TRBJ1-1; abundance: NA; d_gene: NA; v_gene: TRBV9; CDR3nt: TGTGCCAGCAGCCCCCATCCCACCAACACTGAAGCTTTCTTT; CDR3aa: CASSPHPTNTEAFF
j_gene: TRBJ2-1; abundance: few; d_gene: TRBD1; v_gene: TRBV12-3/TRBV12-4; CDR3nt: TGTGCCAGCAGTTCCCCAGGGACAGGGGGCTCCTACAATGAGCAGTTCTTC; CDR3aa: CASSSPGTGGSYNEQFF
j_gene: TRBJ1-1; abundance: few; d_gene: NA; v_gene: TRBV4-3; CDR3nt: TGCGCCAGCAGCCAAGATTCCGGGGAGTACACTGAAGCTTTCTTT; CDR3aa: CASSQDSGEYTEAFF
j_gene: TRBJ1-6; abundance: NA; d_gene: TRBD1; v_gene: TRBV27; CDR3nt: TGTGCCAGCAGTTCTGGACAGGCATCCTATAATTCACCCCTCCACTTT; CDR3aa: CASSSGQASYNSPLHF
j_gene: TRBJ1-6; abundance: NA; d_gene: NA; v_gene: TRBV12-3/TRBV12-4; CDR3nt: TGTGCCAGCAGACCGCGGGAAAATTCACCCCTCCACTTT; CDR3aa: CASRPRENSPLHF
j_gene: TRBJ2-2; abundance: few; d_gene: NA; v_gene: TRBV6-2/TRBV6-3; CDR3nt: TGTGCCAGCTCCTTTGGCAGCGCGGAGCTGTTTTTT; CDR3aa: CASSFGSAELFF
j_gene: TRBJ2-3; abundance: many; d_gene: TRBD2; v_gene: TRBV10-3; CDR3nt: TGTGCCATCAGTGAGACTAGCGGAAGGGGAAGCACAGATACGCAGTATTTT; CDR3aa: CAISETSGRGSTDTQYF
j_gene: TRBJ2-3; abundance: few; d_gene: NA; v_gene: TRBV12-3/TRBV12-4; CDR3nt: TGTGCCAGCGGGGGAAGCTTCACAGATACGCAGTATTTT; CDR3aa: CASGGSFTDTQYF
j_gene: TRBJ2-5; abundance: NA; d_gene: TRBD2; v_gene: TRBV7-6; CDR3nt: TGTGCCAGCAGCCCAAGCGAAGCGGGAGGGGAGACCCAGTACTTC; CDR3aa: CASSPSEAGGETQYF
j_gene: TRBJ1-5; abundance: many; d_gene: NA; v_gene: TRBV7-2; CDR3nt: TGTGCCAGCAGCTTCACCCTTGGGGGGCTAGGTAATCAGCCCCAGCATTTT; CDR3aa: CASSFTLGGLGNQPQHF
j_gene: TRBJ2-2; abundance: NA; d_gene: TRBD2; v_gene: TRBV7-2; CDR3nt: TGTGTCAGCAGCTTATCACTAGCGGGAGGTGGCGGGGAGCTGTTTTTT; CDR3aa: CVSSLSLAGGGGELFF
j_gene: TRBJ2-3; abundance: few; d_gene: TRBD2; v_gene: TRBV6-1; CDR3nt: TGTGCCAGCTGCCCGGGACTAGCGGGAGATCGAGAAGATACGCAGTATTTT; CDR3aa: CASCPGLAGDREDTQYF
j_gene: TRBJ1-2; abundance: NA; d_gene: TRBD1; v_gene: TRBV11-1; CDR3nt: TGTGCCAGCAGCCGCGCCGGGGACAGCCTCTATGGCTACACCTTC; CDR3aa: CASSRAGDSLYGYTF
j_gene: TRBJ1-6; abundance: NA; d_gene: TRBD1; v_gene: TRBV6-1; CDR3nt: TGTGCCAGCCGGATACAGGGGAGCTCACCCCTCCACTTT; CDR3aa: CASRIQGSSPLHF
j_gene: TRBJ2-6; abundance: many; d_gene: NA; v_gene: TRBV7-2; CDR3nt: TGTGCCAGCAGCTTCTCCGAGCCCGTGAGAGGGGCCAACGTCCTGACTTTC; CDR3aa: CASSFSEPVRGANVLTF
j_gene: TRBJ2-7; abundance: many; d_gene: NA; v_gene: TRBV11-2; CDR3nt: TGTGCCAGCAGTTTCCGACAAGCTGGGGTTTACGAGCAGTACTTC; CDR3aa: CASSFRQAGVYEQYF
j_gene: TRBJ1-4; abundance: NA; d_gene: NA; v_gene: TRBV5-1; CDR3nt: TGCGCCAGCAGCGTGAACTTCGGTGAAAAACTGTTTTTT; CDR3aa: CASSVNFGEKLFF
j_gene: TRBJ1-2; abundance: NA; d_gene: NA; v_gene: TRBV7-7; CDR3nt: TGTGCTAGCAGCCCCACTCTGGCAGGACTTGGCTACACCTTC; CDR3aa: CASSPTLAGLGYTF
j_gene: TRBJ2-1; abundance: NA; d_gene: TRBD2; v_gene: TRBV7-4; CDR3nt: TGTGCCAGCAGCGCGGGGGGCGGTAATGAGCAGTTCTTC; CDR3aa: CASSAGGGNEQFF
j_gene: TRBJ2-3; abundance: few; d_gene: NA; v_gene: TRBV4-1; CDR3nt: TGCGCCAGCAGCAAGGGATCCGGGGGCCTCCTCCCAGATACGCAGTATTTT; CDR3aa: CASSKGSGGLLPDTQYF
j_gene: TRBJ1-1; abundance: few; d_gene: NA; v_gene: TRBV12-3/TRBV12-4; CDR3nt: TGTGCCAGCGTGGGTCTCGGGCCCTGGACTGAAGCTTTCTTT; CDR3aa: CASVGLGPWTEAFF
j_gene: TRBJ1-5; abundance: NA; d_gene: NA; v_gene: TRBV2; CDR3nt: TGTGCCAGCACCCGTCCGGGGTTAAATCAGCCCCAGCATTTT; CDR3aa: CASTRPGLNQPQHF
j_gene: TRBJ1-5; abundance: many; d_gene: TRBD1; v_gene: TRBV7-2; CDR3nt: TGTGCCAGCCGACCAGGGGGCGGGAGCAATCAGCCCCAGCATTTT; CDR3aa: CASRPGGGSNQPQHF
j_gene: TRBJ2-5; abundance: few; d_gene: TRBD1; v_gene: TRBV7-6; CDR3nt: TGTGCCAGCAGCTCTGTAAGGACAGGGGCATTTATTGAGACCCAGTACTTC; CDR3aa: CASSSVRTGAFIETQYF